This passage covers 3 T cell receptor beta chains from one sample sequenced in a study of blood T cell repertoires in COVID-19. Here immunoSEQ multiplex PCR was the method, and the copy in TCRdb shows in-frame clones only, minus some. This sample has over 200,000 clones, with roughly 80% found just once. Material: PBMCs or T cells enriched from blood (not recorded which). Receptors were obtained from a man aged 55 to 70 who had recovered from COVID-19.

This clone was seen only a few times. The chain is built from TRBV7-9 and TRBJ1-1, with D uncertain. V lost 5 bases to trimming and J lost 1 base, with 8 bases between them. The CDR3 is made up of 13 amino acids. Germline V CDR1 and CDR2: SEHNR, FQNEAQ (reference sequence). The CDR3 here is CASSRESNTEAFF. The CDR3 nucleotides are TGTGCCAGCAGCCGGGAGTCGAACACTGAAGCTTTCTTT. Filled out from reference TRBV7-9 and TRBJ1-1, the complete variable domain reads DTGVSQNPRHKITKRGQNVTFRCDPISEHNRLYWYRQTLGQGPEFLTYFQNEAQLEKSRLLSDRFSAERPKGSFSTLEIQRTEQGDSAMYLCASSRESNTEAFFGQGTRLTVV.

V usage is TRBV11-2 and J usage is TRBJ2-1, with D possibly being TRBD2 (7 bases). V lost 0 bases to trimming and J lost 7 bases, with 10 bases between them. The CDR3 has 14 amino acids. Germline V lookup: CDR1 SGHAT, CDR2 FQNNGV. The CDR3 DNA sequence: TGTGCCAGCAGCTTAGAGGGAGGGGGGAATGAGCAGTTCTTC. It encodes CASSLEGGGNEQFF.

The chain recombines TRBV5-5 with TRBJ2-4; no definite D call. The V end lost 0 bases, the J end lost 0 bases, and 10 bases lay between the germline ends. The V gene's germline CDR1 is SGHKS and CDR2 YYEKEE (reference sequence). The CDR3 is 16 residues long. The CDR3 sequence: CASSLVGDLAKNIQYF. The CDR3 DNA sequence: TGTGCCAGCAGCTTGGTAGGAGATTTAGCCAAAAACATTCAGTACTTC.